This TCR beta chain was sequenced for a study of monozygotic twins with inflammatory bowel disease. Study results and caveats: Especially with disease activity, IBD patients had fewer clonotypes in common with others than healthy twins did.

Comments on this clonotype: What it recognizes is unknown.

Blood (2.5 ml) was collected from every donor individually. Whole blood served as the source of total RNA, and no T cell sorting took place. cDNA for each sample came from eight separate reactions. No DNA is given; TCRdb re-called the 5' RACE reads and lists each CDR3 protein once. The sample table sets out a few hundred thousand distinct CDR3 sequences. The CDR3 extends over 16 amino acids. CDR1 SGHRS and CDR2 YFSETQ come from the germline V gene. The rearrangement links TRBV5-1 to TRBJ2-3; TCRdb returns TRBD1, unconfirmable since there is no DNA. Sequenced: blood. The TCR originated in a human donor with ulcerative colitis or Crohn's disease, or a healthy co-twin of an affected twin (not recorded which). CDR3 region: CASSLQGQGAADTQYF.